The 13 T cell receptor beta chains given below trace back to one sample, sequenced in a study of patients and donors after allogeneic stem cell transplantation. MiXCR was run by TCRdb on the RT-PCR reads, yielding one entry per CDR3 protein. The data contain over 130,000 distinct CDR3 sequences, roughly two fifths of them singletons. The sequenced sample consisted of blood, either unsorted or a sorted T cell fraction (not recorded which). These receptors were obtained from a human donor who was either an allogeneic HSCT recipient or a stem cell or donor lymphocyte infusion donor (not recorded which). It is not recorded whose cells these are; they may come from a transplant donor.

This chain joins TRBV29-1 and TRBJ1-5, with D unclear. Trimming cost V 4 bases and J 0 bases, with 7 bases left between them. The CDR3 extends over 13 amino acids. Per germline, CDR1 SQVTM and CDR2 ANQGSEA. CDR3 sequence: CSVGGYSNQPQHF. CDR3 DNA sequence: TGCAGCGTTGGAGGTTATAGCAATCAGCCCCAGCATTTT.

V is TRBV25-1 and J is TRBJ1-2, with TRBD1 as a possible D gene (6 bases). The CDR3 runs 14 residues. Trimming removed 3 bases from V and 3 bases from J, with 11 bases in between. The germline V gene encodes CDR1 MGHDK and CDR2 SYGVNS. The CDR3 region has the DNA TGTGCCAGCAGTGAGGACAGTCGTTACTATGGCTACACCTTC. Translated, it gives CASSEDSRYYGYTF.

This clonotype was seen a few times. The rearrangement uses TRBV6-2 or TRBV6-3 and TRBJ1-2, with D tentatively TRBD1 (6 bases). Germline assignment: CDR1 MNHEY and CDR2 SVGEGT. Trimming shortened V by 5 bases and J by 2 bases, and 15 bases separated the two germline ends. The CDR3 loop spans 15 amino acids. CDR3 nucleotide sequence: TGTGCCAGCAGTCCGTCTACAGGGTTGAACTATGGCTACACCTTC. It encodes CASSPSTGLNYGYTF.

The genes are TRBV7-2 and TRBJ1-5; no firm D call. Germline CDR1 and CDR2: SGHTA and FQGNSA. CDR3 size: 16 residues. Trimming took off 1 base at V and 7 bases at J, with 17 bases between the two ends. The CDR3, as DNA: TGTGCCAGCAGCTTAGTTCCAGACCCAATAGGCCAGCCCCAGCATTTT. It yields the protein CASSLVPDPIGQPQHF.

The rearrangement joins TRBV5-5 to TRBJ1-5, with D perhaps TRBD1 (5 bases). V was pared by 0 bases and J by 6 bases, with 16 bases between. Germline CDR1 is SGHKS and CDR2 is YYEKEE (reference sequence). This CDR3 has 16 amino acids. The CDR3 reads CASSLGVIGTGQPQHF. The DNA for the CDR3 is TGTGCCAGCAGCTTGGGGGTGATCGGGACGGGTCAGCCCCAGCATTTT.

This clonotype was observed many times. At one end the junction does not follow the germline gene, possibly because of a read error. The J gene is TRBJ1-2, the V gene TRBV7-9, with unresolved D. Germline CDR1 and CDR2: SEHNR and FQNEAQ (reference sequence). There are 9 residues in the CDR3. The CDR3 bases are TGTGCCAGCAGCCCCCCCGAAGCCTTC. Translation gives CASSPPEAF.

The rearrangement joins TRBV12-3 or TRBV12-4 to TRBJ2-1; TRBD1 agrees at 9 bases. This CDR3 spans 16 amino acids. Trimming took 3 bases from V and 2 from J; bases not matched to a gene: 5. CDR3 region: CASSLGQGAAYNEQFF. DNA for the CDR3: TGTGCCAGCAGTTTGGGACAGGGAGCAGCCTACAATGAGCAGTTCTTC.

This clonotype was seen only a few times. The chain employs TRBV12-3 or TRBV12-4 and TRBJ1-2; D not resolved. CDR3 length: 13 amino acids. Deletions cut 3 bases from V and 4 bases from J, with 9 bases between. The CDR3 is CASSFAEAYGYTF. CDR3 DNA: TGTGCCAGCAGTTTCGCAGAGGCCTATGGCTACACCTTC.

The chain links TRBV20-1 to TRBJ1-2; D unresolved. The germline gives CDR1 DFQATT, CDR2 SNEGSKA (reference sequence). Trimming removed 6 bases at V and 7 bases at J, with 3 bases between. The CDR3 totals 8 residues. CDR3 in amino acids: CSAGGYTF. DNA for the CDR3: TGCAGTGCGGGTGGCTACACCTTC.

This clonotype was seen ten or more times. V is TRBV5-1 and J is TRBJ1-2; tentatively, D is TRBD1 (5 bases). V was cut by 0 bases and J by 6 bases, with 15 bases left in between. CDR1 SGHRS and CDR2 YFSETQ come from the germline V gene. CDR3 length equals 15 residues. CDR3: CASSLESGTEHGYTF. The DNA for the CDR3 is TGCGCCAGCAGCTTGGAATCGGGGACTGAGCATGGCTACACCTTC.

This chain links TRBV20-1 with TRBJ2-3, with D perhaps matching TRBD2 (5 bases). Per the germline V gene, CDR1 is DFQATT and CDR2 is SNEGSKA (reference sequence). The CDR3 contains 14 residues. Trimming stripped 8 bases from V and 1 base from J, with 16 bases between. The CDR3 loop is CSFPSRGRTDTQYF. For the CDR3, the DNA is TGCAGTTTTCCTTCTCGGGGTCGCACAGATACGCAGTATTTT.

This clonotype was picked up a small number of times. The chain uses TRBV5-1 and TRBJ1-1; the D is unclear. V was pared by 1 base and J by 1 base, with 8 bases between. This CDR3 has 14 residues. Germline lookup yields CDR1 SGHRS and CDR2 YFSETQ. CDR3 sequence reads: CASSLKGRNTEAFF. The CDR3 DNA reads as TGCGCCAGCAGCTTGAAAGGGCGGAACACTGAAGCTTTCTTT. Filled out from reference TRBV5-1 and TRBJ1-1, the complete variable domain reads KAGVTQTPRYLIKTRGQQVTLSCSPISGHRSVSWYQQTPGQGLQFLFEYFSETQRNKGNFPGRFSGRQFSNSRSEMNVSTLELGDSALYLCASSLKGRNTEAFFGQGTRLTVV.

The DNA of the CDR3 is TGTGCCAGCAGTTTAACATCGGTCACTGAAGCTTTCTTT. As protein: CASSLTSVTEAFF. The chain employs TRBV27 and TRBJ1-1, with unresolved D. With 2 bases removed from V and 4 bases from J, the gap between germline ends came to 8 bases. This CDR3 has 13 residues. Germline-derived CDR1 and CDR2 are MNHEY and SMNVEV (reference sequence).